This T cell receptor beta chain was recovered during a study of T cell responses to AZD1222 COVID-19 vaccine. The CDR3 loop spans 16 amino acids. Germline V gives CDR1 SGHRS, CDR2 YFSETQ. V was shortened by 1 base and J by 7 bases, with 15 bases between the two germline ends. Clones were sequenced by immunoSEQ multiplex PCR, and TCRdb holds only the in-frame ones, with some missing. The table lists 100,000 or so clones, around nine tenths of them singletons. Sequenced here: peripheral blood, sampled on day 0 of AZD1222 vaccination. This chain connects TRBV5-1 to TRBJ1-6; maybe TRBD1 (5 bases). The clonotype was recovered from an adult in good health. The CDR3: CASSLFTGFGNSPLHF. In DNA, the CDR3 is TGCGCCAGCAGCTTGTTCACAGGCTTCGGGAATTCACCCCTCCACTTT.